This T cell receptor beta chain came from a study of low-dose radiotherapy and immunotherapy resistance in tumors. On the study more broadly: For four cycles from cycle 1 day 1, patients took 300 mg oral aspirin daily.

Time point described: before trial treatment. All of the donors were given nivolumab, ipilimumab, aspirin, low-dose cyclophosphamide and low-dose radiotherapy as part of RACIN, a single-arm trial. This clonotype has at least ten counts. TRAV- and TRBV-specific primers primed first-strand cDNA, covering alpha and beta chains. It was with a constant-region primer and a V-primer adapter that TCRs were amplified over roughly 19 PCR cycles. MiXCR was run by TCRdb on the reads, yielding one entry per CDR3 protein. The sample shows under 90,000 distinct CDR3 sequences, around a third of them seen only once. The CDR3 totals 16 residues. Germline lookup yields CDR1 MGHRA and CDR2 YSYEKL. J gave up 5 bases and V 0 bases, and 8 bases lay outside the gene matches.

The chain is built from TRBV4-1 and TRBJ2-3, with 7 bases fitting TRBD1. The sequences come from PBMCs, collected before treatment. This receptor was taken from a female donor with ovarian cancer. CDR3 region: CASSQDRGRVGDTQYF. Here the CDR3 DNA reads TGCGCCAGCAGCCAAGATAGGGGGCGCGTAGGAGATACGCAGTATTTT.